This T cell receptor beta chain was recorded in a study of early T cells in non-severe SARS-CoV-2 infection (dated by TCRdb to about 2021). About the full investigation: Because TCR sequencing was done on bulk RNA from unsorted whole blood, the alpha and beta chains could not be paired.

The research as a whole found: Matching against VDJdb was skewed toward anti-spike CD8 responses, likely underestimated virus-specific expansions, and missed private and CD4 specificities.

A case-control design nested within a healthcare worker cohort in London, UK, was used, with weekly nasopharyngeal swab PCR tests and blood sampling performed. Healthcare workers were recruited between 23 and 31 March 2020, during the week of the UK lockdown, and were followed weekly for up to about 15 weeks. At least ten counts were recorded for this clonotype. No antigen is known for it. There are no base qualities to consult, and no much larger clone falls within one base. Receptors were amplified or captured by 5' RACE. TCRdb lists the instrument as NextSeq 500. Unique molecular identifiers were attached to individual cDNA molecules in the TCR library protocol so that sequencing error and PCR bias could be corrected. Both TCR alpha and beta chains were sequenced, and tight co-correlation was observed between alpha and beta sequence abundances in each sample. The source study handled its data this way. Decombinator V4 was used to perform V gene, J gene and CDR3 annotation of TCR sequences. TCRs were defined as expanded if a significant change between any two time points was detected under a Poisson model with p below 0.0001. TCR abundances were normalised to the total number of TCRs sequenced per sample and expressed as counts per million. MAIT TCRs were defined by TRAV1-2 paired with TRAJ12, TRAJ20 or TRAJ33, and iNKT TCRs by TRAV10 paired with TRAJ18. A search of VDJdb, accessed on 1 November 2021, was run for TCRs annotated to CMV, EBV and SARS-CoV-2, with TCRs annotated for multiple antigens excluded. The public sequencing data were trimmed at Q25 with fastp and processed into clonotypes with MiXCR by TCRdb, which kept only in-frame beta chains. Here each entry gathers all rows of one CDR3 protein and keeps the most common genes and DNA. In this record, the V and J calls reflect TCRdb's handling and not the investigators' own analysis. The sample table lists about 97,000 distinct CDR3 sequences, less than 15% of them with a count of one. The ten largest account for 6% to 7% of the sample.

Spanning cysteine to phenylalanine, the CDR3 consists of 16 amino acids. Solely the CDR3 DNA is kept, with 48 bases framed from the first base. Here V drops 4 bases and J drops 3 bases, and the junction holds 10 bases not matched to any gene. CDR1 and CDR2, looked up from the germline V gene (reference sequence), are SEHNR and FQNEAQ. The receptor comes from an adult who was a healthcare worker with PCR-confirmed SARS-CoV-2 infection or an uninfected control (not recorded which). The chain uses TRBV7-9 and TRBJ2-7; 9 junctional bases match TRBD2. Material for sequencing was whole blood. The bases read TGTGCCAGCAGCTCCGGGGCAGCGGGGGGACTCTACGAGCAGTACTTC. This translates into CASSSGAAGGLYEQYF.